A single sample gave rise to the 8 T cell receptor beta chains below, sequenced in a study of blood T cell repertoires in COVID-19. This table comes from immunoSEQ multiplex PCR, and its TCRdb copy is limited to in-frame clones, with some not included. The sample records fewer than 250,000 clones, about nine tenths being singletons. The sample was peripheral blood. The receptor source for this set is a middle-aged man with acute or convalescent COVID-19.

This clone appeared once. In nucleotides, the CDR3 is TGTGCCAGCAGCACAGGGACGACTGAAGCTTTCTTT. Encoded protein: CASSTGTTEAFF. The chain recombines TRBV7-9 with TRBJ1-1, with a possible D match to TRBD1 (6 bases). In germline, CDR1 is SEHNR, CDR2 FQNEAQ (reference sequence). Trimming removed 5 bases at V and 5 bases at J, with 9 bases between. CDR3 size: 12 residues.

This clone came up once. This rearrangement joins TRBV19 to TRBJ2-1; 14 bases line up with TRBD2. The CDR3 sequence is 18 residues long. V shed 6 bases and J 0 bases; nucleotides not matched to a gene: 7. Germline-derived CDR1 and CDR2 are LNHDA and SQIVND (reference sequence). The CDR3 sequence: CASSPGLAGGSSYNEQFF. CDR3 nucleotides: TGTGCCAGTAGCCCCGGACTAGCGGGGGGTTCCTCCTACAATGAGCAGTTCTTC. Combining the CDR3 with reference TRBV19 and TRBJ2-1 gives the whole variable domain DGGITQSPKYLFRKEGQNVTLSCEQNLNHDAMYWYRQDPGQGLRLIYYSQIVNDFQKGDIAEGYSVSREKKESFPLTVTSAQKNPTAFYLCASSPGLAGGSSYNEQFFGPGTRLTVL.

The V call is TRBV28, the J call TRBJ1-6; 12 bases map to TRBD1. Germline V gene sequence: CDR1 MDHEN, CDR2 SYDVKM. This CDR3 is 15 amino acids long. The V and J ends lost 8 bases and 7 bases, in that order; junction bases with no gene match: 6. CDR3 coding DNA: TGTGCCAGCTGGGGACAGGGGGCCGGGAATTCACCCCTCCACTTT. Encoded protein: CASWGQGAGNSPLHF.

The chain combines TRBV19 with TRBJ1-2, with a tentative D call TRBD1 (5 bases). This CDR3 is built from 13 residues. CDR1 is LNHDA and CDR2 is SQIVND in the germline V gene (reference sequence). The V gene lost 10 bases and the J gene lost 6 bases, with 18 bases spanning the gap. The CDR3, as DNA: TGTGCCACCAGGGTGGGGCCGCTCGATGGCTACACCTTC. Amino acid sequence: CATRVGPLDGYTF.

The rearrangement links TRBV27 to TRBJ2-7, with 8 bases identical to TRBD2. Per the germline V gene, CDR1 is MNHEY and CDR2 is SMNVEV (reference sequence). V was pared by 0 bases and J by 2 bases, with 6 bases of the junction left unmatched. CDR3 length: 16 residues. The CDR3 is CASSLSGSGIAYEQYF. The DNA for the CDR3 is TGTGCCAGCAGTTTATCGGGTAGCGGGATCGCCTACGAGCAGTACTTC.

A remark on this clone: Distinct nucleotide sequences in the sample also encode this CDR3. The chain joins TRBV9 to TRBJ2-1; no definite D call. The V gene lost 4 bases and the J gene lost 4 bases, with 9 bases spanning the gap. CDR3 size: 13 residues. Germline-derived CDR1 and CDR2 are SGDLS and YYNGEE. This chain's CDR3 is CASSPTGYNEQFF. The CDR3 DNA follows: TGTGCCAGCAGCCCCACGGGTTACAATGAGCAGTTCTTC. Complete variable domain (other parts from reference TRBV9 and TRBJ2-1): DSGVTQTPKHLITATGQRVTLRCSPRSGDLSVYWYQQSLDQGLQFLIQYYNGEERAKGNILERFSAQQFPDLHSELNLSSLELGDSALYFCASSPTGYNEQFFGPGTRLTVL.

The gene calls are TRBV28 and TRBJ1-2; 8 bases line up with TRBD1. Losses at the gene ends were 7 bases for V and 3 bases for J; bases not matched to a gene: 10. The CDR3 length is 15 residues. The V gene's germline CDR1 is MDHEN and CDR2 SYDVKM. The CDR3 nucleotides read TGTGCCAGCACCCATCCCAGGGGGCCAGACTATGGCTACACCTTC. This sequence encodes CASTHPRGPDYGYTF.

V and J are TRBV21-1 and TRBJ1-2. TRBV21-1 is given as a pseudogene. This CDR3 comprises 20 residues. CDR3: CASSKDHLKSAGGWISGYTF. The CDR3 bases are TGTGCCAGCAGCAAAGACCATCTGAAAAGTGCGGGAGGTTGGATATCGGGCTACACCTTC.